This TCR beta chain was captured by sequencing in a study of monozygotic twins with inflammatory bowel disease. Whole-study results and caveats: Support was absent for any single strong signal or clonotype linked to IBD. IBD patients shared fewer clonotypes with other individuals than healthy twins, especially patients with disease activity signs.

Notes on this clonotype: What it binds is not known.

TCRdb re-called the 5' RACE reads and gives one entry per CDR3 protein, without DNA. The table lists under 200,000 distinct CDR3 sequences. For every donor, one blood sample of about 2.5 ml was drawn. Looked up from germline, CDR1 is SGHTA and CDR2 is FQGNSA. The CDR3 length is 13 residues. Sequencing used blood. The sequence came from a human donor with ulcerative colitis or Crohn's disease, or a healthy co-twin of an affected twin (not recorded which). The V gene is TRBV7-2, the J gene TRBJ2-5; there is no DNA to check the TCRdb D call of TRBD1. This CDR3 is CASSFGQEETQYF.